These 20 T cell receptor beta chains were sequenced from one sample in a study of control samples from healthy donors and cancer patients. Method: immunoSEQ multiplex PCR; TCRdb's copy keeps in-frame clones and lacks some. The repertoire consists of about 130,000 clones, with over 75% occurring once and the leading ten covering less than 2.5%. Sequenced: blood. These receptors originate from a man aged 18-30 years in good health.

This chain connects TRBV21-1 to TRBJ2-7; TRBD1, the table's D call, was not compared with the DNA. TRBV21-1 is labeled a pseudogene. The CDR3 has 15 residues. The CDR3 DNA reads as TGTGCCAGCAGCAAAGGAGACAGGGGCCCCTACGAGCAGTACTTC. It is translated as CASSKGDRGPYEQYF.

The CDR3 reads CATQGGGRALNEQFF. The CDR3, as DNA: TGTGCCACCCAAGGGGGCGGGAGGGCCCTAAATGAGCAGTTCTTC. The J gene is TRBJ2-1, the V gene TRBV24-1; 9 nucleotides match TRBD2. Looked up from germline, CDR1 is KGHDR and CDR2 is SFDVKD. The CDR3 is made up of 15 amino acids. Unmatched junction bases numbered 12, after V lost 9 bases and J lost 7 bases.

V is TRBV27 and J is TRBJ1-2, with D maybe TRBD1 (5 bases). Germline loops: CDR1 MNHEY, CDR2 SMNVEV (reference sequence). V was shortened by 6 bases and J by 3 bases, with 8 bases between the two germline ends. The length of the CDR3 is 12 residues. The CDR3 reads CASRGPDYGYTF. The CDR3 DNA reads TGTGCCAGCAGGGGGCCGGACTATGGCTACACCTTC.

The rearrangement links TRBV4-2 to TRBJ1-2; D call uncertain. Deletions cut 0 bases from V and 4 bases from J, with 12 bases between. The CDR3 sequence is 15 residues long. The germline CDR1 and CDR2 sequences are LGHNA and YNFKEQ. The CDR3 region has the DNA TGTGCCAGCAGCCAAGATCCAACAGTAGCCTATGGCTACACCTTC. Its translation: CASSQDPTVAYGYTF.

The gene calls are TRBV7-8 and TRBJ1-2; possible D gene TRBD1, 5 bases. CDR1 is SGHVS, CDR2 FQNEAQ, per germline. The CDR3 contains 14 residues. V lost 4 bases and J 8 bases, leaving 17 bases between the germline ends. This CDR3 reads CASSSQNRGGGYTF. The CDR3 DNA sequence: TGTGCCAGCAGCTCACAGAATAGGGGTGGGGGCTACACCTTC. The whole variable domain, filled in from reference TRBV7-8 and TRBJ1-2, reads GAGVSQSPRYKVAKRGQDVALRCDPISGHVSLFWYQQALGQGPEFLTYFQNEAQLDKSGLPSDRFFAERPEGSVSTLKIQRTQQEDSAVYLCASSSQNRGGGYTFGSGTRLTVV.

The J gene is TRBJ2-3, the V gene TRBV20-1, with D tentatively TRBD1 (6 bases). The CDR3 consists of 11 residues. Germline V lookup: CDR1 DFQATT, CDR2 SNEGSKA (reference sequence). Deletions cut 8 bases from V and 6 bases from J, with 12 bases between. The DNA for the CDR3 is TGCAGTAGACAGGAGAAGGATACGCAGTATTTT. Its protein is CSRQEKDTQYF.

J is TRBJ1-4 and V is TRBV7-2; 10 positions agree with TRBD1. The CDR3 is made up of 18 amino acids. Looked up from germline, CDR1 is SGHTA and CDR2 is FQGNSA. J was trimmed by 6 bases and V by 2 bases; bases with no gene match: 12. The CDR3 sequence: CASSLRQAIGTGDEKLFF. The CDR3 region has the DNA TGTGCCAGCAGCTTACGCCAGGCAATCGGGACAGGGGATGAAAAACTGTTTTTT.

The chain recombines TRBV24-1 with TRBJ1-6, with TRBD1 matching over 8 bases. J lost 8 bases, V lost 1 base, and 6 bases had no gene match. The CDR3 consists of 16 residues. Per the germline V gene, CDR1 is KGHDR and CDR2 is SFDVKD. The CDR3 sequence is CATSDFSGQGYSPLHF. The CDR3 DNA sequence: TGTGCCACCAGTGATTTTTCCGGACAGGGTTATTCACCCCTCCACTTT.

This clone appeared once. The chain joins TRBV4-1 to TRBJ2-1; 9 nucleotides agree with TRBD2. The CDR3 runs to 17 residues. V lost 1 base and J lost 6; bases outside the gene matches: 10. From germline, CDR1 is MGHRA and CDR2 YSYEKL. The CDR3 here is CASSQGEPAGGPNEQFF. The CDR3 coding sequence is TGCGCCAGCAGCCAAGGAGAACCCGCGGGAGGGCCCAATGAGCAGTTCTTC.

This chain joins TRBV28 and TRBJ1-2, with a possible D match to TRBD1 (5 bases). Per germline, CDR1 MDHEN and CDR2 SYDVKM. The CDR3 has 14 residues. V dropped 10 bases and J dropped 5 bases, with 20 bases sitting between them. As DNA, the CDR3 is TGTGCCACCGGGACGGCTTTGGGATTTTATGGCTACACCTTC. Translated: CATGTALGFYGYTF.

This clone came up once. The V gene is TRBV28, the J gene TRBJ1-3; the D is unclear. Looked up from germline, CDR1 is MDHEN and CDR2 is SYDVKM. CDR3 length: 15 residues. V was shortened by 5 bases and J by 0 bases, with 11 bases between the two germline ends. The CDR3 DNA follows: TGTGCCAGCAGTCCACCTAAGAGCTCTGGAAACACCATATATTTT. This translates into CASSPPKSSGNTIYF.

This clone was counted a few times. The rearrangement links TRBV11-2 to TRBJ2-7; D possibly corresponds to TRBD1 (6 bases). CDR3 size: 15 residues. V gave up 5 bases and J gave up 7 bases, with 21 bases separating them. CDR1 and CDR2 from the germline V gene are SGHAT and FQNNGV. The DNA of the CDR3 is TGTGCCAGCAGCCAGGGGAACCCTTGGGGGTGGGAGCAGTACTTC. Its translation is CASSQGNPWGWEQYF.

The chain links TRBV9 to TRBJ2-2, with D tentatively TRBD2 (5 bases). This CDR3 comprises 15 residues. The V end was cut by 0 bases, the J end by 1 base, with 7 bases between. Germline V CDR1 and CDR2: SGDLS, YYNGEE. The CDR3 reads CASSVVAKNTGELFF. The CDR3 coding sequence is TGTGCCAGCAGCGTAGTAGCGAAGAACACCGGGGAGCTGTTTTTT.

CDR3 DNA: TGCGCCAGCAGCCAAGAGGTGGGCGGGACCTACAATGAGCAGTTCTTC. Translating it yields CASSQEVGGTYNEQFF. V and J are TRBV4-3 and TRBJ2-1; perhaps TRBD2 as D (6 bases). Trimming stripped 0 bases from V and 2 bases from J, with 11 bases between. From germline, CDR1 is LGHNA and CDR2 YSLEER. This CDR3 has 16 residues.

The chain links TRBV30 to TRBJ2-3, with 7 bases that match TRBD2. Per germline, CDR1 GTSNPN and CDR2 SVGIG (reference sequence). The CDR3 runs 14 residues. V was pared by 0 bases and J by 1 base, with 1 base of the junction left unmatched. The CDR3, as DNA: TGTGCCTGGAGTGTCCGGGGGGGCACAGATACGCAGTATTTT. Protein product: CAWSVRGGTDTQYF.

CDR3 DNA: TGTGCCAGCAGCTTAGAAGGGCCCTCCTACAATGAGCAGTTCTTC. It yields the protein CASSLEGPSYNEQFF. The chain couples TRBV13 to TRBJ2-1; D gene ambiguous. CDR1 and CDR2 (germline): PRHDT, FYEKMQ (reference sequence). The CDR3 extends over 15 amino acids. V was pared by 1 base and J by 0 bases, with 7 bases between.

The J gene is TRBJ2-7, the V gene TRBV6-4; D perhaps matches TRBD1 (6 bases). The ends were cut back, 0 bases at V and 4 bases at J, with 13 bases in the middle. Germline V gene lookup returns CDR1 MRHNA and CDR2 SNTAGT. The CDR3 consists of 15 residues. DNA of the CDR3: TGTGCCAGCAGTGACTCCAGGGACAATAAATACGAGCAGTACTTC. Its protein product is CASSDSRDNKYEQYF.

In its sample, this clone was seen a few times. This chain links TRBV28 with TRBJ2-2; 12 bases line up with TRBD2. Germline lookup yields CDR1 MDHEN and CDR2 SYDVKM. CDR3 length: 20 residues. V lost 4 bases and J lost 5; bases outside the gene matches: 17. The CDR3 reads CASSSRLAGAGGFRTGELFF. Written as DNA, the CDR3 is TGTGCCAGCAGTTCACGACTAGCGGGAGCGGGGGGTTTTCGGACCGGGGAGCTGTTTTTT.

A single count supports this clone. V gene TRBV2 combines with J gene TRBJ1-3; 9 positions match TRBD1. With 7 bases clipped from V and 2 bases from J, the junction kept 6 bases outside the gene matches. The CDR3 consists of 15 residues. The germline V gene has CDR1 SNHLY and CDR2 FYNNEI. DNA for the CDR3: TGTGCCAGCACTACACAGGGGGCCCCTGGAAACACCATATATTTT. The encoded protein is CASTTQGAPGNTIYF.

The CDR3 coding sequence is TGTGCCAGCTCACCATATTCAGATACGCAGTATTTT. Translated, it gives CASSPYSDTQYF. This rearrangement joins TRBV18 to TRBJ2-3; D is uncertain. The ends were cut back, 2 bases at V and 4 bases at J, with 4 bases in the middle. This CDR3 comprises 12 residues. Germline loops: CDR1 KGHSH, CDR2 LQKENI. The whole variable domain, filled in from reference TRBV18 and TRBJ2-3, reads NAGVMQNPRHLVRRRGQEARLRCSPMKGHSHVYWYRQLPEEGLKFMVYLQKENIIDESGMPKERFSAEFPKEGPSILRIQQVVRGDSAAYFCASSPYSDTQYFGPGTRLTVL.